The text below deals with one T cell receptor (beta chain). Its specificity is not known. CDR3 length equals 15 residues. Trimming removed 4 bases from V and 4 bases from J; junction bases left unmatched: 7. In germline, CDR1 is SGHAT, CDR2 FQNNGV. MiXCR, run by TCRdb on the 5' RACE reads, gives a single entry per CDR3 protein. In the table there are about 280,000 distinct CDR3 sequences, over 7% of which are singletons. These data come from a study of T-cell memory formation after mild COVID-19. Study-level information: TCR clusters largely stayed donor specific.

General observations from the study: Certain responding clones were present in pre-infection memory, suggesting participation of cross-reactive memory.

The sequence came from a man aged 18 to 29 who had mild COVID-19 (a few samples of this study predate the infection). Cell type and time point are not known. The chain is built from TRBV11-2 and TRBJ2-7; TRBD1 matches 10 bases. Sequences were obtained from PBMCs or a T cell subset sorted from them (not recorded which). The DNA of the CDR3 is TGTGCCAGCAGCTCGACGGGACAGGGGAGATACGAGCAGTACTTC. It codes for CASSSTGQGRYEQYF.